This T cell receptor (beta chain) was obtained from a study of persistence of HIV-infected CD4 T cells. For the study at large: The sample holds CD4+ T cells responsive to CMV or HIV-1 Gag. General observations from the study: CMV- and Gag-responding cells had lower TCRbeta richness than CD3/CD28-responding cells. The rare CMV-responding cells with HIV-1 proviruses were not separately TCR-sequenced. Antigen-responding cells were enriched for degenerate expanded CDR3beta sequences.

Overlapping HIV-1 Gag 15-mer peptides at approximately 1 ug per peptide per mL were used. Memory cells lacking CD40L and CD69 with high CD45RO were sorted. This was the immunoSEQ version 4 assay in survey mode. Libraries were prepared by immunoSEQ multiplex PCR; TCRdb keeps only in-frame clonotypes and omits some of them. The sample lists about 40,000 clones; more than 75% were seen once. A word on this clone: Its antigen is undetermined.

Per the germline V gene, CDR1 is LNHDA and CDR2 is SQIVND (reference sequence). This CDR3 is 16 amino acids long. V was trimmed by 3 bases and J by 5 bases, leaving 19 bases between them. The V and J genes are TRBV19 and TRBJ2-5; D may match TRBD1 or TRBD2 (7 bases each). The specimen was CD4+ T cells sorted from PBMCs after roughly 18-hour stimulation, collected from a patient who received antiretroviral therapy. This receptor was identified in an adult man with HIV who was CMV-seropositive. The CDR3 sequence: CASSMGQREKGETQYF. CDR3 in DNA: TGTGCCAGTAGTATGGGACAGCGGGAAAAAGGGGAGACCCAGTACTTC.